This T cell receptor beta chain was recovered during a study of blood T cell repertoires in COVID-19 (TCRdb year 2020). Turning to the overall study: Samples from collaborators originated in the United States, Italy and Spain and spanned both the acute and convalescent phases of COVID-19. The repertoires were made available in a free public database intended to serve as a resource for research on the immune response to SARS-CoV-2. Where HLA class I and class II types were available, the types were taken from metadata supplied by the sample provider, not from assay-based typing. The sample metadata nearly always contained a de-identified subject ID, COVID-19 status, age in years and sex. The samples were drawn from two sources: the first 160 participants of the ongoing ImmuneRACE study, and 950 to 1,500 subjects contributed by 6 global collaborators. Deeply sampled blood TCRbeta repertoires from subjects exposed to, actively infected with, or recovered from COVID-19 were included in the dataset. The material from the prospective study consisted of cDNA or gDNA derived from T cells, B-cell-depleted T cells, or PBMCs.

A second Seattle source provided samples from volunteer blood donors who had recovered from COVID-19. The collaborating institutions used their own protocols to collect whole blood in K2EDTA tubes. For TCRbeta analysis, collaborators shipped samples as frozen whole blood, isolated PBMCs, or DNA extracted from either of those sample types. The immunoSEQ Assay, a bias-controlled multiplex PCR, was used to amplify TCRbeta CDR3 regions from genomic DNA. The paper's data handling went like this. The number of nucleated cells in each sample was estimated by amplification of reference gene primers within the assay. To quantify the absolute abundance of each unique TCRbeta CDR3 rearrangement, sequence reads were collapsed and filtered. Productive Simpson clonality was computed per sample as the square root of Simpson's diversity index over productive rearrangements. TCRdb limited this immuneACCESS table to in-frame rearrangements with V and J called. A share of clones is missing; checked studies link under half to unresolved V genes, and the rest is unexplained. The V and J calls and clone size are taken from that table; D and trimming were inferred from the DNA. The sample yields around 170,000 clones; roughly nine tenths were counted once. The ten largest clones add up to 1.5% to 2% of the sample.

The CDR3 covers 14 residues, taking in both the cysteine and the phenylalanine. The CDR3 DNA has 42 bases and is translated from base 1. V loses 4 bases, J loses 0 bases, and the germline ends lie 7 bases apart. The germline V gene gives CDR1 as MGHRA and CDR2 as YSYEKL. The full study reports these points: The amount of clinical and demographic metadata varied by source and participant and was provided uncurated.

Details on this clone: Its antigen is not yet known. No base-level quality is on record; no much larger clone is a single base apart.

The sequenced material came from peripheral blood. This receptor was identified in a young man who had recovered from COVID-19. The rearrangement joined TRBV4-1 to TRBJ2-1, and perhaps TRBD1 as D gene, on 5 matching bases. The sequenced DNA is TGCGCCAGCAGCCGCCAGGGCTCCTACAATGAGCAGTTCTTC. This encodes CASSRQGSYNEQFF.